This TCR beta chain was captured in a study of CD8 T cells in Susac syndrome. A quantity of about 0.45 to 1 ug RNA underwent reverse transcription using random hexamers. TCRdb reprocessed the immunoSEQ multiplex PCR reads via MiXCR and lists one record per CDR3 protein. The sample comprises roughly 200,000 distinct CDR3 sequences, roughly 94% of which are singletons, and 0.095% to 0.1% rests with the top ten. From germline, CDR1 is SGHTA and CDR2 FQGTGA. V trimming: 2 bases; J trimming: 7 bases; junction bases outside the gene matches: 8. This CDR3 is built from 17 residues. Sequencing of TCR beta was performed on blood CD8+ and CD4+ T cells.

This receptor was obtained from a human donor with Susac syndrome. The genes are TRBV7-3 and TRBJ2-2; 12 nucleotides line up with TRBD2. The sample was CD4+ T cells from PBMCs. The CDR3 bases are TGTGCCAGCAGCTTATCCCTAGCGGGGGGGCTGGTCGGGGAGCTGTTTTTT. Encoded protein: CASSLSLAGGLVGELFF.